This T cell receptor beta chain was profiled in a study of identical twins. Study conclusions and caveats: Cord blood beta clonotypes present at high abundance carried fewer insertions; no such pattern appeared in memory repertoires. Excess sharing between twins was weaker in beta out-of-frame sequences. Twins shared out-of-frame alpha sequences with excess low generation probability.

Each cDNA held unique molecular identifiers, and template switching gave it a universal primer site. TCRdb recomputed calls from the 5' RACE reads with MiXCR, one row per CDR3 protein. The table shows approximately 700,000 distinct CDR3 sequences, with around 5.7% occurring only once. The CDR3 covers 15 residues. V was cut by 9 bases and J by 0 bases, with 15 bases left in between. Germline loops: CDR1 SGHNT, CDR2 YENEEA. With regard to this clonotype: As yet, its antigen is unknown.

The specimen was naive T cells sorted from blood. The V and J genes are TRBV11-3 and TRBJ2-1, with D tentatively TRBD1 (5 bases). This receptor was taken from a man younger than 35 in good health. The CDR3 DNA follows: TGTGCCAGTAAGGACACTCGGAGCTCCTACAATGAGCAGTTCTTC. It encodes CASKDTRSSYNEQFF.